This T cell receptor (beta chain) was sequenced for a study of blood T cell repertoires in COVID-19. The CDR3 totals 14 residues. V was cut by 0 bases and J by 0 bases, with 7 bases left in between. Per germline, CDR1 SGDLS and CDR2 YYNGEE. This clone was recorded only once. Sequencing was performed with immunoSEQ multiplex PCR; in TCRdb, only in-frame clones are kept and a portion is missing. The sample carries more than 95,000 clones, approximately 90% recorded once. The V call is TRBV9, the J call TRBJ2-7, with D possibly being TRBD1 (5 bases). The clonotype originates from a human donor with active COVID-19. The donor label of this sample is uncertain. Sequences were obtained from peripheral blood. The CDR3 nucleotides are TGTGCCAGCAGCGTAGCTGACAGCTCCTACGAGCAGTACTTC. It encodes CASSVADSSYEQYF.